Below, one T cell receptor beta chain is given with its context. Trimming stripped 2 bases from V and 5 bases from J, with 12 bases between. The V gene's germline CDR1 is LGHDT and CDR2 YNNKEL (reference sequence). The CDR3 is 14 amino acids. In the source study's methods: It was from reference gene primer amplification that nucleated cell counts were estimated. Generated by immunoSEQ multiplex PCR, the TCRdb table keeps only in-frame clones and is missing some. That table furnishes V, J and clone size, whereas the DNA furnished D and trimming. The table includes more than 95,000 clones, approximately 90% detected once. This sample was included in a study of blood T cell repertoires in COVID-19. Study at large: The study drew acute and convalescent COVID-19 samples from the United States, Italy and Spain. Nucleic acid was either cDNA or gDNA, and it came from T cells, B-cell-depleted T cells, or PBMCs.

This TCR was recovered from a woman older than 75 with acute or convalescent COVID-19. Specimen: peripheral blood. J is TRBJ1-1 and V is TRBV3-1 (or the pseudogene TRBV3-2), with a tentative D call TRBD1 (5 bases). The CDR3 here is CASSQWGTRTEAFF. The CDR3 DNA reads TGTGCCAGCAGCCAATGGGGCACAAGGACTGAAGCTTTCTTT.